The 25 T cell receptor beta chains below come from one sample, sequenced in a study of shared clonotypes between healthy human individuals. The protocol was immunoSEQ multiplex PCR, while the TCRdb copy is restricted to in-frame clones and leaves out a portion. The data hold fewer than 1.4 million clones, with 78% observed a single time. Sequences were obtained from memory CD4+ T cells from PBMCs. Subset defined: CD45RA-negative fraction. The receptor source for this set is a man between 18 and 35 years old in good health. Some clones in this sample may be carry-over from other donors' samples.

The chain combines TRBV4-1 with TRBJ2-7, with 12 bases identical to TRBD2. J was trimmed by 4 bases and V by 0 bases; bases with no gene match: 4. Germline V lookup: CDR1 MGHRA, CDR2 YSYEKL. The CDR3 is 16 residues long. The chain's CDR3 is CASSQDQTSGRYEQYF. The CDR3 region has the DNA TGCGCCAGCAGCCAAGATCAGACTAGCGGGAGATACGAGCAGTACTTC.

This clone was seen only a few times. The V and J genes are TRBV11-2 and TRBJ1-1, with D perhaps matching TRBD1 (5 bases). V lost 3 bases and J 6 bases, leaving 8 bases between the germline ends. In germline, CDR1 is SGHAT, CDR2 FQNNGV. CDR3 size: 12 residues. CDR3 region: CASSFRDAEAFF. CDR3 DNA: TGTGCCAGCAGCTTTCGGGACGCTGAAGCTTTCTTT.

The chain carries TRBV5-6 and TRBJ2-7; D not resolved. The CDR3 length is 17 residues. V was clipped by 0 bases and J by 1 base, with 17 bases between them. Germline lookup yields CDR1 SGHDT and CDR2 YYEEEE. The CDR3 sequence is CASSLASPPGWSYEQYF. CDR3 bases: TGTGCCAGCAGCTTGGCCAGTCCACCCGGGTGGTCCTACGAGCAGTACTTC.

The chain has TRBV5-1 and TRBJ1-2; 7 nucleotides line up with TRBD1. Trimming cost V 4 bases and J 5 bases; bases outside gene matches: 8. The CDR3 totals 14 residues. Germline V CDR1 and CDR2: SGHRS, YFSETQ. In nucleotides, the CDR3 is TGCGCCAGCAGCACCCGGGACAGAAATTATGGCTACACCTTC. It yields the protein CASSTRDRNYGYTF.

This clone appeared a few times. CDR3 sequence reads: CATKNGGGQEGEKLFF. Here the CDR3 DNA reads TGTGCCACCAAGAATGGGGGGGGACAGGAAGGTGAAAAACTGTTTTTT. The gene calls are TRBV2 and TRBJ1-4; the match to TRBD1 covers 8 bases. The CDR3 sequence is 16 residues long. Germline V gene lookup returns CDR1 SNHLY and CDR2 FYNNEI. The ends lost 10 bases at V and 7 bases at J; junction bases unmatched: 17.

In this sample, this clone turned up a few times. The chain employs TRBV18 and TRBJ1-1; 8 nucleotides line up with TRBD1. Germline-derived CDR1 and CDR2 are KGHSH and LQKENI. This CDR3 comprises 16 residues. V shed 2 bases, J shed 0 bases, and the junction held 5 bases outside the gene matches. The CDR3 nucleotides read TGTGCCAGCTCACCATGGGCAGGGGGCATGAACACTGAAGCTTTCTTT. Encoded protein: CASSPWAGGMNTEAFF.

The chain recombines TRBV7-9 with TRBJ2-5; 11 positions match TRBD1. CDR3 size: 15 residues. The V segment lost 6 bases and the J segment 5 bases; nucleotides outside the gene matches: 8. Germline values: CDR1 SEHNR, CDR2 FQNEAQ (reference sequence). The chain's CDR3 is CASSLGQGVSETQYF. DNA of the CDR3: TGTGCCAGCAGTCTGGGACAGGGGGTTTCGGAGACCCAGTACTTC.

A note on this clone: A much more abundant neighbour one base away suggests this may be a read error. V is TRBV5-4 and J is TRBJ1-5, with 9 bases fitting TRBD1. This CDR3 has 14 residues. The V and J ends lost 4 bases and 4 bases, in that order; junction bases with no gene match: 3. Germline V gives CDR1 SGHNT, CDR2 YYREEE (reference sequence). The CDR3 DNA reads as TGTGCCAGCAGCCCCGGGACAGGGAATCAGCCCCAGCATTTT. This gives the protein CASSPGTGNQPQHF.

The chain carries TRBV9 and TRBJ2-2; D is ambiguous. CDR1 and CDR2 from the germline V gene are SGDLS and YYNGEE. The CDR3 length is 14 residues. Trimming shortened V by 0 bases and J by 4 bases, and 7 bases separated the two germline ends. The CDR3 nucleotides read TGTGCCAGCAGCGTAGTCGGCCGCACCGGGGAGCTGTTTTTT. This codes for CASSVVGRTGELFF.

This chain joins TRBV2 and TRBJ1-2, with 9 bases lining up with TRBD1. CDR3 size: 14 residues. The V segment lost 2 bases and the J segment 8 bases; nucleotides outside the gene matches: 6. CDR1 SNHLY and CDR2 FYNNEI come from the germline V gene. CDR3 sequence reads: CASSERTDRGGYTF. Here the CDR3 DNA reads TGTGCCAGCAGTGAAAGGACGGACAGGGGCGGCTACACCTTC.

Concerning this clone itself: This may come from a read error, since a much larger clone is one base off. The sample has other DNA sequences that encode this CDR3 too. The J gene is TRBJ2-5, the V gene TRBV5-8; weak D call: TRBD2 (5 bases). CDR3 length: 15 residues. Germline CDR1 and CDR2: SGHTS and YDEGEE. DNA for the CDR3: TGTGCCAGCAGCTTGGTGTCTGTCGGGGAAGAAACCCAGTACTTC. Residues: CASSLVSVGEETQYF.

The rearrangement uses TRBV18 and TRBJ2-6; possibly TRBD1 or TRBD2 for D (5 bases each). Germline assignment: CDR1 KGHSH and CDR2 LQKENI. The length of the CDR3 is 15 residues. Trimming took off 1 base at V and 4 bases at J, with 8 bases between the two ends. As DNA, the CDR3 is TGTGCCAGCTCACCACGAGGGGCCGGGGCCAACGTCCTGACTTTC. Its translation is CASSPRGAGANVLTF.

This clone showed up just a few times. The V gene is TRBV6-1, the J gene TRBJ2-4; D ambiguous. V lost 5 bases, J lost 1 base, and 9 bases lay in between. This CDR3 contains 14 residues. The germline CDR1 and CDR2 sequences are MNHNS and SASEGT. CDR3 in DNA: TGTGCCAGCAGTCTGGACGCGGCCAAAAACATTCAGTACTTC. Residues: CASSLDAAKNIQYF.

The chain links TRBV27 to TRBJ1-2, with D maybe TRBD1 (5 bases). The CDR3 is 16 residues long. Germline lookup yields CDR1 MNHEY and CDR2 SMNVEV (reference sequence). Deletions cut 4 bases from V and 0 bases from J, with 15 bases between. In nucleotides, the CDR3 is TGTGCCAGCAGTTCCCGAGGTACAGGAGCTAACTATGGCTACACCTTC. Its protein product is CASSSRGTGANYGYTF.

This chain joins TRBV16 and TRBJ1-5; D is uncertain. Trimming shortened V by 5 bases and J by 4 bases, and 9 bases separated the two germline ends. The germline gives CDR1 KGHSY, CDR2 FQNENV. The CDR3 is 13 residues long. The CDR3 region has the DNA TGTGCCAGCAGCTTTGGGGAGAATCAGCCCCAGCATTTT. This translates into CASSFGENQPQHF.

Of note for this clone: This likely came from a read error, as a far larger clone is one base away. The genes are TRBV5-5 and TRBJ2-3; tentative D call: TRBD2 (5 bases). In germline, CDR1 is SGHKS, CDR2 YYEKEE (reference sequence). This CDR3 is 14 amino acids long. The CDR3 DNA reads as TGTGCCAGCAGCTTGGGAGGGATTAAGGATACGCAGTGTTTT. It codes for CASSLGGIKDTQCF.

CDR3 nucleotide sequence: TGTGCCAGCAGCGATGGCGGGAGGAATACCGGGGAGCTGTTTTTT. Amino acids: CASSDGGRNTGELFF. This chain links TRBV5-4 with TRBJ2-2, with 8 bases identical to TRBD2. The CDR3 extends over 15 amino acids. Per germline, CDR1 SGHNT and CDR2 YYREEE (reference sequence). V lost 4 bases to trimming and J lost 5 bases; unmatched junction nucleotides: 7.

Concerning this clone itself: The same CDR3 also results from other DNA sequences found in this sample. The chain employs TRBV30 and TRBJ1-3; no clear D gene. Trimming left V 0 bases short and J 7 bases short, with 10 bases between. This CDR3 contains 13 residues. CDR1 is GTSNPN, CDR2 SVGIG, per germline (reference sequence). The CDR3 loop is CAWSVSGGNTIYF. CDR3 coding DNA: TGTGCCTGGAGTGTCTCGGGAGGGAACACCATATATTTT.

J is TRBJ2-5 and V is TRBV7-9; 8 bases align to TRBD1. This CDR3 region has 14 residues. Germline loops: CDR1 SEHNR, CDR2 FQNEAQ (reference sequence). Losses at the gene ends were 4 bases for V and 4 bases for J; bases not matched to a gene: 5. The CDR3 DNA is TGTGCCAGCAGCTCCGGACAGGGACGAGAGACCCAGTACTTC. Translation gives CASSSGQGRETQYF.

The rearrangement joins TRBV2 to TRBJ2-3; D possibly corresponds to TRBD2 (5 bases). The CDR3 contains 10 residues. Trimming cost V 7 bases and J 8 bases, with 7 bases left between them. Germline V gene sequence: CDR1 SNHLY, CDR2 FYNNEI. In nucleotides, the CDR3 is TGTGCCAGCAAGGCGGGTACGCAGTATTTT. Its protein product is CASKAGTQYF.

The chain joins TRBV7-9 to TRBJ2-4, with TRBD2 matching over 13 bases. Losses at the gene ends were 2 bases for V and 5 bases for J; bases not matched to a gene: 6. The CDR3 runs 17 residues. The V gene's germline CDR1 is SEHNR and CDR2 FQNEAQ (reference sequence). CDR3 DNA sequence: TGTGCCAGCAGCTTATCGGGACTAGCGGGGCGAGAAAACATTCAGTACTTC. It yields the protein CASSLSGLAGRENIQYF.

This clone was counted ten times or more. The CDR3 DNA reads as TGTGCCAGCCGGGACAGGGGCCAAGAGACCCAGTACTTC. The encoded protein is CASRDRGQETQYF. This chain connects TRBV7-8 to TRBJ2-5, with TRBD1 matching over 10 bases. The CDR3 runs to 13 residues. From germline, CDR1 is SGHVS and CDR2 FQNEAQ. V was clipped by 8 bases and J by 1 base; unmatched bases: 1.

This chain joins TRBV28 and TRBJ2-2; TRBD2 matches at 11 bases. CDR1 is MDHEN and CDR2 is SYDVKM in the germline V gene. This CDR3 is 17 amino acids long. V lost 4 bases to trimming and J lost 0 bases; unmatched junction nucleotides: 4. The CDR3 sequence is CASSSSGRTANTGELFF. The DNA of the CDR3 is TGTGCCAGCAGTTCTAGCGGGAGGACCGCGAACACCGGGGAGCTGTTTTTT.

This chain uses TRBV6-1 with TRBJ2-2; D is unclear. Germline-derived CDR1 and CDR2 are MNHNS and SASEGT. With 8 bases removed from V and 0 bases from J, the gap between germline ends came to 10 bases. The CDR3 is 14 residues long. The chain's CDR3 is CASSGTANTGELFF. The CDR3 nucleotides read TGTGCCAGCTCGGGCACAGCGAACACCGGGGAGCTGTTTTTT.

The genes are TRBV5-5 and TRBJ2-5; D is ambiguous. CDR3 length: 13 amino acids. Germline assignment: CDR1 SGHKS and CDR2 YYEKEE (reference sequence). V was clipped by 2 bases and J by 2 bases, with 7 bases between them. CDR3 protein: CASSFGRQETQYF. CDR3 bases: TGTGCCAGCAGCTTCGGCAGGCAAGAGACCCAGTACTTC.